A single sample is the source of the 3 T cell receptor beta chains below, sequenced in a study of blood T cells in healthy people across ages (dated by TCRdb to about 2015). To prepare the library, 5' RACE was applied. The data were produced on an Illumina HiSeq 2500. A second PCR of 7 to 11 cycles was run with a J-beta primer mix and a sample-barcoded 5' primer. The public sequencing data were trimmed at Q25 with fastp and processed into clonotypes with MiXCR by TCRdb, which kept only in-frame beta chains. Rows are combined by CDR3 protein, so each entry shows the most common genes and DNA. In this sample the table shows some 900,000 distinct CDR3 sequences, roughly 50% of which occur a single time. Jointly, the top ten make up under 15% of the sample. Sequencing used blood. These receptor sequences come from a man aged 30 to 39 in good health.

The chain couples TRBV13 to TRBJ1-1, with TRBD1 identical over 8 bases. This CDR3 is 16 amino acids long. Unmatched junction bases numbered 5, after V lost 1 base and J lost 1 base. Looked up from germline, CDR1 is PRHDT and CDR2 is FYEKMQ (reference sequence). Here the CDR3 DNA reads TGTGCCAGCAGCTTAGAAAAGGGACAGGAGAACACTGAAGCTTTCTTT. The encoded protein is CASSLEKGQENTEAFF.

This chain joins TRBV5-1 and TRBJ2-7; tentative D call: TRBD2 (5 bases). The CDR3 sequence is 15 residues long. Trimming took off 0 bases at V and 5 bases at J, with 15 bases between the two ends. Germline CDR1 SGHRS, CDR2 YFSETQ. CDR3 amino acids: CASSLATTRLDEQYF. The CDR3 DNA is TGCGCCAGCAGCTTGGCTACCACTAGGCTCGACGAGCAGTACTTC.

The chain couples TRBV20-1 to TRBJ2-1, with 15 positions matching TRBD2. J lost 7 bases, V lost 0 bases, and 4 bases had no gene match. Germline loops: CDR1 DFQATT, CDR2 SNEGSKA (reference sequence). The CDR3 is made up of 16 amino acids. CDR3 coding DNA: TGCAGTGCTAGAGACCCCGGGACTAGCGGGGGGAATGAGCAGTTCTTC. This encodes CSARDPGTSGGNEQFF.